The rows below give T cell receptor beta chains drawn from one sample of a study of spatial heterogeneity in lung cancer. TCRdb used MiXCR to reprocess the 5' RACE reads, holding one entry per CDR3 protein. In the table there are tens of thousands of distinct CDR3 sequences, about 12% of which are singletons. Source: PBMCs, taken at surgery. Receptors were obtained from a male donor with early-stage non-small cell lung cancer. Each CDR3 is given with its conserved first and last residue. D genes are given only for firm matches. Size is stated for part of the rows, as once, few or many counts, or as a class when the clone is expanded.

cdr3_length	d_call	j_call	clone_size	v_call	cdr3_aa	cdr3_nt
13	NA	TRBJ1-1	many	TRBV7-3	CASSLTGTTEAFF	TGTGCCAGCAGCTTAACAGGGACCACTGAAGCTTTCTTT
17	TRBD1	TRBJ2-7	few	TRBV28	CASSFDRTGLGKNEQYF	TGTGCCAGCAGTTTCGACCGGACAGGCTTAGGAAAAAACGAGCAGTACTTC
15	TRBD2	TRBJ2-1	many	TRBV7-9	CASSSRTSGPTWQFF	TGTGCCAGCAGCTCTAGGACTAGCGGGCCGACTTGGCAGTTCTTC
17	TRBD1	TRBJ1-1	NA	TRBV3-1	CASSQAPGQFLNTEAFF	TGTGCCAGCAGCCAGGCTCCGGGACAGTTTCTGAACACTGAAGCTTTCTTT
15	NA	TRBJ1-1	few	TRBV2	CASRAGWGQNTEAFF	TGTGCCAGCAGGGCCGGCTGGGGGCAGAACACTGAAGCTTTCTTT
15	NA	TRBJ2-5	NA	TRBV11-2	CASSSYQGPQETQYF	TGTGCCAGCAGCTCATACCAAGGGCCCCAAGAGACCCAGTACTTC
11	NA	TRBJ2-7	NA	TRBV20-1	CSASSGDEQYF	TGCAGTGCTAGTTCCGGGGACGAGCAGTACTTC
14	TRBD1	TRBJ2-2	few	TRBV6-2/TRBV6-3	CASSSDRGTGELFF	TGTGCCAGCAGTTCGGACAGGGGCACCGGGGAGCTGTTTTTT
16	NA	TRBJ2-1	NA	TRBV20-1	CSAISSESSSYNEQFF	TGCAGTGCAATCTCTAGCGAGTCTAGCTCCTACAATGAGCAGTTCTTC
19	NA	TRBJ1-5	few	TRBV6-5	CASSRRDAGGPNSNQPQHF	TGTGCCAGCAGTCGCAGGGACGCCGGGGGTCCTAATAGCAATCAGCCCCAGCATTTT
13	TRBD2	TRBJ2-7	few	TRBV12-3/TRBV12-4	CASSLVRGGEQYF	TGTGCCAGCAGTTTAGTGCGGGGGGGCGAGCAGTACTTC
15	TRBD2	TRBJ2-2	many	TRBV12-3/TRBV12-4	CASSRGTSLHGELFF	TGTGCCAGCAGTAGAGGGACTAGCTTGCACGGGGAGCTGTTTTTT
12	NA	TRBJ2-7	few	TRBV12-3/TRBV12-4	CASSGYDYEQYF	TGTGCCAGCAGTGGATACGACTACGAGCAGTACTTC
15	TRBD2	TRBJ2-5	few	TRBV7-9	CASSLHSGVEETQYF	TGTGCCAGCAGCTTACATAGCGGGGTGGAGGAGACCCAGTACTTC
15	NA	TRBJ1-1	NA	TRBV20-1	CSASGATAMNTEAFF	TGCAGTGCTAGTGGGGCGACAGCCATGAACACTGAAGCTTTCTTT
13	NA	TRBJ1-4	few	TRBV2	CANQRDTLEKLFF	TGTGCCAACCAACGGGACACCCTTGAAAAACTGTTTTTT
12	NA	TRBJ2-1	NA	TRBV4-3	CASSHEGNEQFF	TGCGCCAGCAGCCACGAAGGTAATGAGCAGTTCTTC
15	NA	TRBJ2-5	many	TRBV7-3	CASSLTDSKQETQYF	TGTGCCAGCAGCCTTACCGACAGTAAGCAAGAGACCCAGTACTTC
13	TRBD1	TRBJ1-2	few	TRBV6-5	CASSKGQGRGYTF	TGTGCCAGCAGTAAGGGACAGGGGCGAGGCTACACCTTC
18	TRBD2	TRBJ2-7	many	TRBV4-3	CASSQDRGGLAGTYEQYF	TGCGCCAGCAGCCAAGATCGGGGGGGTCTAGCGGGGACCTACGAGCAGTACTTC
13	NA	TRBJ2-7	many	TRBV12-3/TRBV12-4	CASSLSGPYEQYF	TGTGCCAGCAGTTTATCGGGACCCTACGAGCAGTACTTC
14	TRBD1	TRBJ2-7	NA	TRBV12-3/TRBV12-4	CASSSGTGIYEQYF	TGTGCCAGCAGCTCCGGGACAGGGATCTACGAGCAGTACTTC
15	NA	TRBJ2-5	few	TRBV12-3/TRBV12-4	CASSHRVREQETQYF	TGTGCCAGCAGTCACAGGGTTCGGGAACAAGAGACCCAGTACTTC
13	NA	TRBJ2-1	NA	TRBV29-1	CSVAKGGHNEQFF	TGCAGCGTTGCAAAGGGGGGCCACAATGAGCAGTTCTTC
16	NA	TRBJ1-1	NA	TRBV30	CAWNRDTRRMNTEAFF	TGTGCCTGGAACCGGGACACTCGAAGAATGAACACTGAAGCTTTCTTT
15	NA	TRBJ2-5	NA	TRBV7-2	CASSFTGNSQETQYF	TGTGCCAGCAGCTTTACCGGGAACAGCCAAGAGACCCAGTACTTC
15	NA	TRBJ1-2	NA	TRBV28	CASRFPLGANYGYTF	TGTGCCAGCAGGTTCCCCCTTGGGGCAAACTATGGCTACACCTTC
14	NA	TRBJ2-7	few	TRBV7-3	CASSLTGGSYEQYF	TGTGCCAGCAGCTTAACGGGTGGGTCCTACGAGCAGTACTTC
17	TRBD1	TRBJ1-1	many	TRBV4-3	CASSRFKTGGARTEAFF	TGCGCCAGCAGCCGCTTCAAGACAGGGGGCGCGAGGACTGAAGCTTTCTTT
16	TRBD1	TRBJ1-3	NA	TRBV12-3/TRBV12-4	CASRSLLGGVGNTIYF	TGTGCCAGCAGATCGCTCCTAGGGGGCGTTGGAAACACCATATATTTT
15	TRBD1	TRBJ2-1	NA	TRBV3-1	CASSWDRVRDNEQFF	TGTGCCAGCAGCTGGGACAGGGTCCGGGACAATGAGCAGTTCTTC
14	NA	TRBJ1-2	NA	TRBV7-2	CASSLEARDGGYTF	TGTGCCAGCAGCTTAGAAGCCCGGGACGGGGGCTACACCTTC
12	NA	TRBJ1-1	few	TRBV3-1	CASSQNPGEAFF	TGTGCCAGCAGCCAAAACCCGGGGGAAGCTTTCTTT
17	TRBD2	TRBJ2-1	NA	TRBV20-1	CSAPGRAGGALGWEQFF	TGCAGTGCTCCGGGACGAGCGGGGGGCGCCCTAGGTTGGGAGCAGTTCTTC
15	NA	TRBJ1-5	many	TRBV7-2	CASSLGQGRNQPQHF	TGTGCCAGCAGCTTAGGGCAGGGGAGAAATCAGCCCCAGCATTTT
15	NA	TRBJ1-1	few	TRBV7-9	CASSRGTLVYTEAFF	TGTGCCAGCAGCCGAGGGACGTTGGTTTACACTGAAGCTTTCTTT
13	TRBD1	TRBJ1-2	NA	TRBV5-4	CASSRDRGYGYTF	TGTGCCAGCAGTCGGGACAGGGGCTATGGCTACACCTTC
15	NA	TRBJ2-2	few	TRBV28	CASSLRHRATGELFF	TGTGCCAGCAGTTTACGGCACAGGGCCACCGGGGAGCTGTTTTTT
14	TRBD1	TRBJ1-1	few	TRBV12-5	CASGLGQGNTEAFF	TGTGCTAGTGGTCTCGGACAGGGAAACACTGAAGCTTTCTTT
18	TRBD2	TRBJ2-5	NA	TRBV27	CASSLTGTSGGPQETQYF	TGTGCCAGCAGTCTTACAGGGACTAGCGGGGGACCCCAAGAGACCCAGTACTTC
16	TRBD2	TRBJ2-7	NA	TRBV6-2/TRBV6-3	CASSPGLAGGNHEQYF	TGTGCCAGCAGTCCCGGACTAGCGGGGGGTAATCACGAGCAGTACTTC
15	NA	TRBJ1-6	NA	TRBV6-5	CASSYSDVGSSPLHF	TGTGCCAGCAGTTATTCGGACGTCGGAAGTTCACCCCTCCACTTT
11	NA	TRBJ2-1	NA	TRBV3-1	CASSQLNEQFF	TGTGCCAGCAGCCAGTTAAATGAGCAGTTCTTC
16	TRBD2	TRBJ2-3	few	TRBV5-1	CASRPLPGLETDTQYF	TGCGCCAGCCGCCCGCTTCCGGGACTAGAAACAGATACGCAGTATTTT
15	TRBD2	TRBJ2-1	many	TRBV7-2	CASSSRASGSNEQFF	TGTGCCAGCAGCTCACGGGCTAGCGGGAGCAATGAGCAGTTCTTC
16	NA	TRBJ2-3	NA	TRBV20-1	CSASPALGGVTDTQYF	TGCAGTGCTAGCCCCGCCCTGGGGGGTGTCACAGATACGCAGTATTTT
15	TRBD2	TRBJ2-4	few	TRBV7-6	CASSWGLAGENIQYF	TGTGCCAGCAGCTGGGGACTAGCGGGGGAAAACATTCAGTACTTC
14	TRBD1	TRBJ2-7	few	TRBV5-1	CASSLVSGQVEQYF	TGCGCCAGCAGCTTGGTATCCGGACAGGTCGAGCAGTACTTC
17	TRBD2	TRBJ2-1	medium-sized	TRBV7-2	CASSLETGLAGRDEQFF	TGTGCCAGCAGCTTAGAAACGGGACTAGCGGGAAGGGATGAGCAGTTCTTC
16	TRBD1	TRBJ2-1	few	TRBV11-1	CASSFRGTGWKNEQFF	TGTGCCAGCAGCTTTAGAGGGACAGGGTGGAAAAATGAGCAGTTCTTC
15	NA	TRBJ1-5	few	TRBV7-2	CASSLVVNSNQPQHF	TGTGCCAGCAGCTTAGTAGTAAATAGCAATCAGCCCCAGCATTTT
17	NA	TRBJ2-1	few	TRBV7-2	CASSFGGGGRSYNEQFF	TGTGCCAGCAGCTTCGGAGGGGGCGGTAGGTCCTACAATGAGCAGTTCTTC
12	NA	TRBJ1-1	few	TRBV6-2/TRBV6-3	CASREGYTEAFF	TGTGCCAGCAGGGAGGGGTACACTGAAGCTTTCTTT
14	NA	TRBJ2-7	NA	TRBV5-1	CASSFTAGSYEQYF	TGCGCCAGCAGCTTTACGGCGGGATCCTACGAGCAGTACTTC
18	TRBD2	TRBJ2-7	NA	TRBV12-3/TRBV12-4	CASSPVVIAGGPGNEQYF	TGTGCCAGCAGCCCCGTCGTGATAGCGGGAGGGCCTGGGAACGAGCAGTACTTC
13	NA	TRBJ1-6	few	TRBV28	CATLREPNSPLHF	TGTGCCACCCTCAGGGAACCGAATTCACCCCTCCACTTT
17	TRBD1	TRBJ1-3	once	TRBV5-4	CASSFRRTGPSGNTIYF	TGTGCCAGCAGCTTTCGACGGACAGGACCCTCTGGAAACACCATATATTTT